The TCR beta chain under discussion was sequenced for a study of control samples from healthy donors and cancer patients (dated by TCRdb to the early 2020s). Sequences DFQATT (CDR1) and SNEGSKA (CDR2) are obtained from the germline V gene (reference sequence). The CDR3 covers 11 residues, taking in both the cysteine and the phenylalanine. The DNA shown is the 33-base CDR3, in frame from base 1. Trimming costs V 5 bases and J 10 bases, and their ends lie 14 bases apart. To note about this clone: Its antigen remains unidentified. Base-call qualities are not available, and no considerably larger clone is one nucleotide away.

Library prep was done by the immunoSEQ multiplex PCR assay. The table comes from immuneACCESS by way of TCRdb, which keeps in-frame sequences with V and J called. Part of the clones is missing from these tables; in studies checked, under half for an unresolved V gene and the rest for unknown reasons. The sample records 50,000 to 55,000 clones, more than 70% of which are singletons. Jointly, the top ten make up approximately 1.4% of the sample. This receptor was obtained from a man aged 35-49 years with colorectal cancer. Sequencing was performed on PBMCs. The chain was built from TRBV20-1 and TRBJ1-1; the D segment could be TRBD1, given 5 matching bases. CDR3 protein: CSARRDGRAFF. The DNA sequence reads TGCAGTGCTCGTAGGGACGGGCGAGCTTTCTTT.